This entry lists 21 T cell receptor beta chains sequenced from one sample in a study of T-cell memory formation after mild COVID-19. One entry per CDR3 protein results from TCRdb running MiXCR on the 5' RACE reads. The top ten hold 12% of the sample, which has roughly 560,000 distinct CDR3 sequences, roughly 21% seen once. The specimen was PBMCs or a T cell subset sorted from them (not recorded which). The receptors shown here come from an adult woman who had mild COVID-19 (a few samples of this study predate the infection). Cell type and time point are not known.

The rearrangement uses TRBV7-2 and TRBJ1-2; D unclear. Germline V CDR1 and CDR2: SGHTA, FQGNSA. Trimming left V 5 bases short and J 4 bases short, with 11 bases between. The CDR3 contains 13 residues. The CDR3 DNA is TGTGCCAGCAGCCCCAAGGTGGGCTATGGCTACACCTTC. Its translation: CASSPKVGYGYTF.

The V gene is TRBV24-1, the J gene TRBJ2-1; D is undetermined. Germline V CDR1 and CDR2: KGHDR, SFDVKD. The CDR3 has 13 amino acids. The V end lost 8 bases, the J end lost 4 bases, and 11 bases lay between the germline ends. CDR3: CATTEPVYNEQFF. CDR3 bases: TGTGCCACCACCGAGCCCGTTTACAATGAGCAGTTCTTC.

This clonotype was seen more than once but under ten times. The CDR3 coding sequence is TGTGCCAGCAGCCAAGATCTGGGACCGGGGGCGGCCGGGGAGCTGTTTTTT. Its protein product is CASSQDLGPGAAGELFF. The rearrangement links TRBV4-2 to TRBJ2-2, with D tentatively TRBD1 or TRBD2 (6 bases each). The CDR3 is 17 residues long. The V gene lost 0 bases and the J gene lost 6 bases, with 17 bases spanning the gap. CDR1 and CDR2 from the germline V gene are LGHNA and YNFKEQ.

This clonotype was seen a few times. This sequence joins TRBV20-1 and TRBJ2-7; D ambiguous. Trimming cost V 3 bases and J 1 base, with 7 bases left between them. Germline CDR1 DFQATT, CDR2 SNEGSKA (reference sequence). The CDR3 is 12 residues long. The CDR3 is CSARPTSYEQYF. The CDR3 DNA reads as TGCAGTGCTAGGCCCACTTCCTACGAGCAGTACTTC.

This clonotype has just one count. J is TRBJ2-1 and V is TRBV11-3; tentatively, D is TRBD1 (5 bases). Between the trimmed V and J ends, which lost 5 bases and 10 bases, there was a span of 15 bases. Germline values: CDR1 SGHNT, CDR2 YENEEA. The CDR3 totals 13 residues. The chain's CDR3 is CASSERTPGEQFF. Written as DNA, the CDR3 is TGTGCCAGCAGCGAGAGAACCCCAGGGGAGCAGTTCTTC.

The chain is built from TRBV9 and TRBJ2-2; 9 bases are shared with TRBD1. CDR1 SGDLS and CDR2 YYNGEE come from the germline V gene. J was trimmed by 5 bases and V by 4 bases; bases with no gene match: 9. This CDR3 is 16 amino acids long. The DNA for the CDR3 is TGTGCCAGCAGCCGGCCACCCGGGACAGGGACCGGGGAGCTGTTTTTT. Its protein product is CASSRPPGTGTGELFF.

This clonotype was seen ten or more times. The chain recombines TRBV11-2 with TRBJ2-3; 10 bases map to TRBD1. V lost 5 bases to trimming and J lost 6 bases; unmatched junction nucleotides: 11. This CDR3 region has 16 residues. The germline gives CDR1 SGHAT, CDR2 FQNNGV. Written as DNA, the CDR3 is TGTGCCAGCAGCATCGGACGACAGGGGGCGTGGGATACGCAGTATTTT. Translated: CASSIGRQGAWDTQYF.

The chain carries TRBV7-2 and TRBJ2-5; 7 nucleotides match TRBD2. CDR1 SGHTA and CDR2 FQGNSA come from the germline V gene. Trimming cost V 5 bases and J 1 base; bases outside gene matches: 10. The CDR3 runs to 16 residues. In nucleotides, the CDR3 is TGTGCCAGCAGCCCCCAGACGGGAGGCGTCCAAGAGACCCAGTACTTC. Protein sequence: CASSPQTGGVQETQYF.

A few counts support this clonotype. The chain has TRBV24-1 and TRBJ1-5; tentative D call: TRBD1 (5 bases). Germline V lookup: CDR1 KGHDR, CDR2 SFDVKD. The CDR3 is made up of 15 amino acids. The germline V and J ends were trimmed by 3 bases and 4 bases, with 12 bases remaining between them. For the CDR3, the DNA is TGTGCCACCAGTGATGATGCCCAGGGTAATCAGCCCCAGCATTTT. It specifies CATSDDAQGNQPQHF.

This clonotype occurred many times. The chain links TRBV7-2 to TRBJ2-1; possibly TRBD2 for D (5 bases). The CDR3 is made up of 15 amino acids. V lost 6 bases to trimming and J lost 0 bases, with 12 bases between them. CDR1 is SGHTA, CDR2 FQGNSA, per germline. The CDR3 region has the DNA TGTGCCAGCAGATCCAAGCGGAGCTCCTACAATGAGCAGTTCTTC. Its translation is CASRSKRSSYNEQFF.

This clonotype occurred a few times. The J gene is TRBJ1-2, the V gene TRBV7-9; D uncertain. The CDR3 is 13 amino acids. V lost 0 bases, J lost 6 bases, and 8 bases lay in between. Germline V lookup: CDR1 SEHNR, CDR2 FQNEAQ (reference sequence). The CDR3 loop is CASSLAVGDGYTF. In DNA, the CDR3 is TGTGCCAGCAGCTTAGCGGTGGGTGATGGCTACACCTTC.

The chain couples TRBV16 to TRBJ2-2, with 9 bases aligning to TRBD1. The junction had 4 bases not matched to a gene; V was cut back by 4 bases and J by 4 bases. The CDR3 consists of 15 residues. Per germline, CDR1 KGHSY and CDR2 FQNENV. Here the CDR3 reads CASSRGTGSTGELFF. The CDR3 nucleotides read TGTGCCAGCAGCCGAGGGACAGGGAGCACCGGGGAGCTGTTTTTT.

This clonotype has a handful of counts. CDR3 nucleotide sequence: TGTGCCAGTAGACCAGGGGGCTCTCACGTCCTGACTTTC. This translates into CASRPGGSHVLTF. This chain connects TRBV19 to TRBJ2-6, with TRBD1 identical over 8 bases. The CDR3 loop spans 13 amino acids. With V trimmed by 6 bases and J by 11 bases, 6 bases remained unmatched. The germline V gene has CDR1 LNHDA and CDR2 SQIVND (reference sequence).

This CDR3 is CASHPAMNTEAFF. The CDR3 DNA follows: TGTGCCAGCCACCCAGCTATGAACACTGAAGCTTTCTTT. The J gene is TRBJ1-1, the V gene TRBV19; no firm D call. V dropped 9 bases and J dropped 0 bases, with 11 bases sitting between them. From germline, CDR1 is LNHDA and CDR2 SQIVND (reference sequence). This CDR3 region has 13 residues.

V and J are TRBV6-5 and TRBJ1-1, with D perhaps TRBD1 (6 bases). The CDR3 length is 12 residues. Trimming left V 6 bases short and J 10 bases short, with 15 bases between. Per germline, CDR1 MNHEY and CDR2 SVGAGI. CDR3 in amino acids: CASRDRQAGAFF. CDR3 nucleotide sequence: TGTGCCAGCAGGGATAGACAGGCTGGAGCTTTCTTT.

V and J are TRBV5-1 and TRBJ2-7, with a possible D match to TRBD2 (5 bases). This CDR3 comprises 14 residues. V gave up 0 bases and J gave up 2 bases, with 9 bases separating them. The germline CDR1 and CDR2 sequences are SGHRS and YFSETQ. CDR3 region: CASSLERPTYEQYF. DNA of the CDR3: TGCGCCAGCAGCTTGGAGCGGCCCACCTACGAGCAGTACTTC. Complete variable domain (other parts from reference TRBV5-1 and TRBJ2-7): KAGVTQTPRYLIKTRGQQVTLSCSPISGHRSVSWYQQTPGQGLQFLFEYFSETQRNKGNFPGRFSGRQFSNSRSEMNVSTLELGDSALYLCASSLERPTYEQYFGPGTRLTVT.

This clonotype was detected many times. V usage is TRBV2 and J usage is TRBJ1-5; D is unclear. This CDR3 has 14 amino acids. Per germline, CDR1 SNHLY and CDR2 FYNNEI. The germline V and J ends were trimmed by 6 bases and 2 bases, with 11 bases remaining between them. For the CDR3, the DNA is TGTGCCAGCAGCGTGGAACGAGGCAATCAGCCCCAGCATTTT. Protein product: CASSVERGNQPQHF.

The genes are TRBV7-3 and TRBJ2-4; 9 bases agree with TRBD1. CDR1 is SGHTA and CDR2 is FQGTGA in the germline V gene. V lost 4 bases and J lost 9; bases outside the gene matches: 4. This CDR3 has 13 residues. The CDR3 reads CASSYGQGLIQYF. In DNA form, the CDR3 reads TGTGCCAGCAGCTATGGACAGGGGCTCATTCAGTACTTC.

The CDR3 region is CAWNGGGLYTGELFF. The DNA of the CDR3 is TGTGCCTGGAACGGAGGGGGATTATACACCGGGGAGCTGTTTTTT. The rearrangement uses TRBV30 and TRBJ2-2, with D perhaps assigned TRBD1 or TRBD2 (6 bases each). Germline V gene data show CDR1 as GTSNPN and CDR2 as SVGIG (reference sequence). The V and J ends lost 4 bases and 3 bases respectively, with 15 bases between them. The CDR3 loop spans 15 amino acids.

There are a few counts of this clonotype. This CDR3 reads CSASSRNQPQHF. In DNA, the CDR3 is TGCAGTGCTAGTTCCAGGAATCAGCCCCAGCATTTT. The V and J genes are TRBV20-1 and TRBJ1-5; D not resolved. The CDR3 spans 12 residues. Germline V lookup: CDR1 DFQATT, CDR2 SNEGSKA (reference sequence). Trimming removed 3 bases at V and 4 bases at J, with 7 bases between.

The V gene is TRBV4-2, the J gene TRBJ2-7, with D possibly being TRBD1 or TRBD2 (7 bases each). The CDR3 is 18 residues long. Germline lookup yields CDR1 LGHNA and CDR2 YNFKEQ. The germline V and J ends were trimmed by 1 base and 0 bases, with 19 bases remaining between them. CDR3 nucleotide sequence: TGTGCCAGCAGCCAAGGGGGCAATCAGGGGGAGGGCTCCTACGAGCAGTACTTC. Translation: CASSQGGNQGEGSYEQYF.